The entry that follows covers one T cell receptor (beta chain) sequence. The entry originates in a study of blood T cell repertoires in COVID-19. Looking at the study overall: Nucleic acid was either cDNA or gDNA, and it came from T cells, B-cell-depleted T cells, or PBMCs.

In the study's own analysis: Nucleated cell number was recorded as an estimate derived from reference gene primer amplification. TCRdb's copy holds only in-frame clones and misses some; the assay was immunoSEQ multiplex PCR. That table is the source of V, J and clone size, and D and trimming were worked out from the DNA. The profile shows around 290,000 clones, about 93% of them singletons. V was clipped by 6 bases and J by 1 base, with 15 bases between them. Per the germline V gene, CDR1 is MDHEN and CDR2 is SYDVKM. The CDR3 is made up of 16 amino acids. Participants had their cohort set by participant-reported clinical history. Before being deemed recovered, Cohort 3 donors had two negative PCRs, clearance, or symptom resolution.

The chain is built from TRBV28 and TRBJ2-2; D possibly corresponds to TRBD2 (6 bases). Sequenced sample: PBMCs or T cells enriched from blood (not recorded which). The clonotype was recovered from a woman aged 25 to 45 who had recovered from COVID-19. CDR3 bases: TGTGCCAGCAGCCGGGGACCAGCGGGGAACACCGGGGAGCTGTTTTTT. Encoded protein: CASSRGPAGNTGELFF.